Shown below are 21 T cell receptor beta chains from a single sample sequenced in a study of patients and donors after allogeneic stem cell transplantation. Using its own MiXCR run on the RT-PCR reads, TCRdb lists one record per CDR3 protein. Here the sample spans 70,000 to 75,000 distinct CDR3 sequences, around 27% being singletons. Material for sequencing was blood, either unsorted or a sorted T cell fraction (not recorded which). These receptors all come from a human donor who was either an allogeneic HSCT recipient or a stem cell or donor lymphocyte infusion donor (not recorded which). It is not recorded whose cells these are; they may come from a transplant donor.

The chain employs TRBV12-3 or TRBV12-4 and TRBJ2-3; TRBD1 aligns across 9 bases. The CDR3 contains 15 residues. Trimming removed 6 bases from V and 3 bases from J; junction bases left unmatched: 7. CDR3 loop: CASSRDRETTDTQYF. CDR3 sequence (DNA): TGTGCCAGCAGCCGGGACAGGGAAACGACAGATACGCAGTATTTT.

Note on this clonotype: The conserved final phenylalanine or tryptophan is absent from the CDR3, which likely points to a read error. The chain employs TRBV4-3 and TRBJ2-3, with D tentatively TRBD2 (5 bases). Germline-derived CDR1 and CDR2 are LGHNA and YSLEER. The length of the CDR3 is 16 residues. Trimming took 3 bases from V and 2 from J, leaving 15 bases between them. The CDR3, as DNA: TGCGCCAGCAGCCAGGAGAGAGGACTTCCCACAGATACGCAGTATTCT. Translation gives CASSQERGLPTDTQYS.

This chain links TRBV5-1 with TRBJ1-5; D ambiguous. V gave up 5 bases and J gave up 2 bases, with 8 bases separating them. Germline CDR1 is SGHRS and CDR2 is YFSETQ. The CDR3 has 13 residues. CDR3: CASSLYGNQPQHF. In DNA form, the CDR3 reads TGCGCCAGCAGTCTTTATGGCAATCAGCCCCAGCATTTT. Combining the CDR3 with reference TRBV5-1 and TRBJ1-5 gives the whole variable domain KAGVTQTPRYLIKTRGQQVTLSCSPISGHRSVSWYQQTPGQGLQFLFEYFSETQRNKGNFPGRFSGRQFSNSRSEMNVSTLELGDSALYLCASSLYGNQPQHFGDGTRLSIL.

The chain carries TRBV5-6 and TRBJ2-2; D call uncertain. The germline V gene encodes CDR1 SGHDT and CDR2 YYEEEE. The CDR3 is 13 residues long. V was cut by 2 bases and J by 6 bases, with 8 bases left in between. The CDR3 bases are TGTGCCAGCAGCTTAACGGTTTCCGGGGAGCTGTTTTTT. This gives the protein CASSLTVSGELFF.

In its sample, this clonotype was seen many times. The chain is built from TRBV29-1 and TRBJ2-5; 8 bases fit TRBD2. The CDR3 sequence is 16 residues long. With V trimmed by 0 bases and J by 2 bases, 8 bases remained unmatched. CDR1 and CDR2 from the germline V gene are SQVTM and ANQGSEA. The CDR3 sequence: CSVEEAVAGRQETQYF. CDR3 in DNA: TGCAGCGTTGAAGAGGCAGTAGCGGGGAGACAAGAGACCCAGTACTTC.

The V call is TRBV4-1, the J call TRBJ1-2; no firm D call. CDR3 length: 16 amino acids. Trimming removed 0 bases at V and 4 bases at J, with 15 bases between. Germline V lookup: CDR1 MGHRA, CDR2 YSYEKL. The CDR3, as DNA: TGCGCCAGCAGCCAAGATGTCCGGGAGTTCCCCTATGGCTACACCTTC. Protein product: CASSQDVREFPYGYTF.

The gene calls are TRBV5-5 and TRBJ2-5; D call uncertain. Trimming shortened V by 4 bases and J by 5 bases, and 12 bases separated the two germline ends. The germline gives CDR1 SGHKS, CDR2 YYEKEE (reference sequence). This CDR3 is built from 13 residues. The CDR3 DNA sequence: TGTGCCAGCAGCCCGCCGTTGGGGGAGACCCAGTACTTC. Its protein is CASSPPLGETQYF.

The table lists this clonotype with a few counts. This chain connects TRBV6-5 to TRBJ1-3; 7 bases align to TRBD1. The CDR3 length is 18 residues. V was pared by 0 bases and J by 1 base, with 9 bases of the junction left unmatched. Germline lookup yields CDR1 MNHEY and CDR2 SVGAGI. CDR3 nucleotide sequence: TGTGCCAGCAGTTACTCCATACAGGGGACGCATTCTGGAAACACCATATATTTT. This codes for CASSYSIQGTHSGNTIYF.

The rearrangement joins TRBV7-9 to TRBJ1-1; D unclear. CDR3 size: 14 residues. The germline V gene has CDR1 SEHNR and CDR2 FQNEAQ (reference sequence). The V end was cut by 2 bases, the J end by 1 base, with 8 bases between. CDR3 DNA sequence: TGTGCCAGCAGCTTAATCTACGGGAACACTGAAGCTTTCTTT. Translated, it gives CASSLIYGNTEAFF.

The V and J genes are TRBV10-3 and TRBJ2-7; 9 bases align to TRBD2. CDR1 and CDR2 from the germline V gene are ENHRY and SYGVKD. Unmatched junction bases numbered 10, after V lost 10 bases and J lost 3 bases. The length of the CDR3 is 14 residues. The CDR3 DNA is TGTGCCACCCGTAGCGGGAGTGATGGCTACGAGCAGTACTTC. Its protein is CATRSGSDGYEQYF.

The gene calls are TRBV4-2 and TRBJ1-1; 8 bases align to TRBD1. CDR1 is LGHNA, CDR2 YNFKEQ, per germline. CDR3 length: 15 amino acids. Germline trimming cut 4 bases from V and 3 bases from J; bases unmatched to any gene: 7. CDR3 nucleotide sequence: TGTGCCAGCAGCCGCTGGACAGGGCGAGACACTGAAGCTTTCTTT. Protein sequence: CASSRWTGRDTEAFF.

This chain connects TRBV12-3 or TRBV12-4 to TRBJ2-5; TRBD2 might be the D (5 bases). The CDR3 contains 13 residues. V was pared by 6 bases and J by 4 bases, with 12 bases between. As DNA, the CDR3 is TGTGCCAGCAGGGAAACCCGGGGAGAGACCCAGTACTTC. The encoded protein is CASRETRGETQYF.

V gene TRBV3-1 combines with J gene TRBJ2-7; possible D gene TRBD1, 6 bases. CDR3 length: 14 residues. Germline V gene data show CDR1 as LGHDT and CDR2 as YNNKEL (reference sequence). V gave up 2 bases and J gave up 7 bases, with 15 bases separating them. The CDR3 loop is CASSQTWTDREQYF. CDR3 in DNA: TGTGCCAGCAGCCAAACCTGGACAGATCGGGAGCAGTACTTC.

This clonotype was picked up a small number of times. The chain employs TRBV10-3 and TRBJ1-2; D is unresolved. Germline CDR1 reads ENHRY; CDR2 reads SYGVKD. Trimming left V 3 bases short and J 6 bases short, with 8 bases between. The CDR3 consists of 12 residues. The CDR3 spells CAISDSGNGYTF. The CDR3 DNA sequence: TGTGCCATCAGTGACTCCGGAAATGGCTACACCTTC.

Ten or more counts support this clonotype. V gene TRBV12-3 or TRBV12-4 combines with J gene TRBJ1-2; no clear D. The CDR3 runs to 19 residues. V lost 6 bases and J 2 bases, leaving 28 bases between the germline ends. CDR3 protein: CASRSSSFRWSDFNYGYTF. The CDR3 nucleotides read TGTGCCAGCAGGTCTAGCAGTTTTAGGTGGAGCGATTTCAACTATGGCTACACCTTC.

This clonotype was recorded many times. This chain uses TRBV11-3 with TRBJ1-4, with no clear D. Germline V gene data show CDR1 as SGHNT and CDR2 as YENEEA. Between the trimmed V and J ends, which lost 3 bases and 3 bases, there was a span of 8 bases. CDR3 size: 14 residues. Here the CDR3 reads CASSFGPANEKLFF. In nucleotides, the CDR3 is TGTGCCAGCAGCTTTGGACCTGCTAATGAAAAACTGTTTTTT.

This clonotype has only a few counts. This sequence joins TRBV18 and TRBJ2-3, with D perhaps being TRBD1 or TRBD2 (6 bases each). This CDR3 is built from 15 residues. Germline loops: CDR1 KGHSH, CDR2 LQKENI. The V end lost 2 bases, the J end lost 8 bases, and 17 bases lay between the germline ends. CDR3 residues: CASSPAQGKEGTQYF. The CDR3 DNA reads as TGTGCCAGCTCACCAGCCCAGGGGAAGGAGGGTACGCAGTATTTT. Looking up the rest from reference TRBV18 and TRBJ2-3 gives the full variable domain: NAGVMQNPRHLVRRRGQEARLRCSPMKGHSHVYWYRQLPEEGLKFMVYLQKENIIDESGMPKERFSAEFPKEGPSILRIQQVVRGDSAAYFCASSPAQGKEGTQYFGPGTRLTVL.

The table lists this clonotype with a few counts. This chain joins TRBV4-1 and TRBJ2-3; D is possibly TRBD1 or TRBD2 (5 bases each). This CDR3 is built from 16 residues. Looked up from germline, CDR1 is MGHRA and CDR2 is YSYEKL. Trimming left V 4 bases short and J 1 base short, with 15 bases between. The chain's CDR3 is CASSPTGTAGTDTQYF. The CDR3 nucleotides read TGCGCCAGCAGCCCAACCGGGACGGCCGGCACAGATACGCAGTATTTT.

Here the CDR3 reads CASSLLRTTDEQFF. In nucleotides, the CDR3 is TGTGCCAGCAGCTTATTGAGGACTACCGATGAGCAGTTCTTC. The chain couples TRBV7-6 to TRBJ2-1; D might be TRBD2 (6 bases). The germline V and J ends were trimmed by 2 bases and 8 bases, with 13 bases remaining between them. The V gene's germline CDR1 is SGHVS and CDR2 FNYEAQ. The CDR3 is made up of 14 amino acids.

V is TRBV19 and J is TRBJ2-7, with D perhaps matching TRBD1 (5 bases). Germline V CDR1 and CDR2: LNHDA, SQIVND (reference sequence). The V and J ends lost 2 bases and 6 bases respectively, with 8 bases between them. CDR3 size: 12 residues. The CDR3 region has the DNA TGTGCCAGTAGTATACAGGGTCGCGAGCAGTACTTC. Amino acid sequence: CASSIQGREQYF.

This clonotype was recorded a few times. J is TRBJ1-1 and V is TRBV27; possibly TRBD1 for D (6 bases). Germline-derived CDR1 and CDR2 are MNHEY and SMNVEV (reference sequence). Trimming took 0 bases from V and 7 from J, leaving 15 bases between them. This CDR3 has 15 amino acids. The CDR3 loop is CASSLSTRGWGEAFF. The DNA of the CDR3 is TGTGCCAGCAGTTTATCCACCAGGGGCTGGGGTGAAGCTTTCTTT.